Detailed here is one T cell receptor beta chain. The data are from a study of PD-1 blockade in mismatch repair-deficient tumors. A few pembrolizumab responders had their TCRs sequenced. TCRdb's table, derived via immunoSEQ multiplex PCR, lists solely in-frame clones and lacks some. The sample holds roughly 120,000 clones; roughly 90% are singletons and the top ten take about 12%. CDR1 and CDR2 from the germline V gene are MNHEY and SVGAGI. The CDR3 is 12 residues long. Between the trimmed V and J ends, which lost 7 bases and 2 bases, there was a span of 6 bases. J is TRBJ1-3 and V is TRBV6-5; perhaps TRBD1 as D (6 bases). This clonotype was obtained from an adult with mismatch repair-deficient cancer. The sequenced sample was peripheral blood, obtained 70 to 72 weeks after starting pembrolizumab. Written as DNA, the CDR3 is TGTGCCAGCAAGGGGGCTGGAAACACCATATATTTT. Encoded protein: CASKGAGNTIYF.